The 15 T cell receptor beta chains below all came from one sample that was sequenced in a study of blood T cell repertoires in COVID-19. Clones were read by immunoSEQ multiplex PCR, and TCRdb kept only the in-frame ones, dropping some. Here the sample spans fewer than 80,000 clones, roughly 88% being singletons. Sequencing used peripheral blood. These receptors all stem from a man aged 25 to 40 with acute or convalescent COVID-19.

V and J are TRBV19 and TRBJ2-1; D is unresolved. This CDR3 is built from 12 residues. Germline values: CDR1 LNHDA, CDR2 SQIVND (reference sequence). The V and J ends lost 2 bases and 8 bases respectively, with 7 bases between them. Written as DNA, the CDR3 is TGTGCCAGTAGTATATACCGGGATGAGCAGTTCTTC. It specifies CASSIYRDEQFF.

The chain has TRBV5-5 and TRBJ2-1; TRBD2 is a possible D gene (6 bases). This CDR3 contains 15 residues. Germline CDR1 SGHKS, CDR2 YYEKEE (reference sequence). The V end lost 4 bases, the J end lost 1 base, and 12 bases lay between the germline ends. The CDR3 region is CASSPGRESYNEQFF. The CDR3 DNA follows: TGTGCCAGCAGCCCGGGACGGGAGTCCTACAATGAGCAGTTCTTC.

The chain is built from TRBV14 and TRBJ1-6; maybe TRBD1 (6 bases). The CDR3 is 19 residues long. Trimming pared 0 bases from V and 2 bases from J, leaving 17 bases between. Germline V CDR1 and CDR2: SGHDN, FVKESK. In DNA form, the CDR3 reads TGTGCCAGCAGCCAAGACGCAAATTTCGGACAGACCTATAATTCACCCCTCCACTTT. Protein sequence: CASSQDANFGQTYNSPLHF. The entire variable domain, with the rest obtained from reference TRBV14 and TRBJ1-6, is as follows: EAGVTQFPSHSVIEKGQTVTLRCDPISGHDNLYWYRRVMGKEIKFLLHFVKESKQDESGMPNNRFLAERTGGTYSTLKVQPAELEDSGVYFCASSQDANFGQTYNSPLHFGNGTRLTVT.

This chain joins TRBV5-4 and TRBJ2-1, with 9 bases fitting TRBD2. J gave up 3 bases and V 0 bases, and 13 bases lay outside the gene matches. The CDR3 is 19 amino acids. In germline, CDR1 is SGHNT, CDR2 YYREEE (reference sequence). CDR3 amino acids: CASSLVRLAGRLNYNEQFF. DNA for the CDR3: TGTGCCAGCAGCTTGGTGCGCCTAGCGGGACGTTTAAACTACAATGAGCAGTTCTTC. Full variable domain (rest looked up from reference TRBV5-4 and TRBJ2-1): ETGVTQSPTHLIKTRGQQVTLRCSSQSGHNTVSWYQQALGQGPQFIFQYYREEENGRGNFPPRFSGLQFPNYSSELNVNALELDDSALYLCASSLVRLAGRLNYNEQFFGPGTRLTVL.

CDR3 DNA: TGTGCCAGTGAATCCGGGACAGACAATTCTAACTATGGCTACACCTTC. This encodes CASESGTDNSNYGYTF. The V gene is TRBV19, the J gene TRBJ1-2; 7 bases align to TRBD1. Germline V gene sequence: CDR1 LNHDA, CDR2 SQIVND (reference sequence). The CDR3 runs to 16 residues. V was clipped by 8 bases and J by 0 bases; unmatched bases: 12.

J is TRBJ2-7 and V is TRBV10-3; D unresolved. The V end lost 0 bases, the J end lost 4 bases, and 10 bases lay between the germline ends. Germline values: CDR1 ENHRY, CDR2 SYGVKD. The CDR3 runs to 14 residues. The CDR3 region is CAISESHSRYEQYV. The CDR3 region has the DNA TGTGCCATCAGTGAGTCCCATTCTCGGTACGAGCAGTACGTC.

The rearrangement joins TRBV9 to TRBJ1-1; D gene uncertain. The CDR3 runs 14 residues. Trimming shortened V by 0 bases and J by 0 bases, and 6 bases separated the two germline ends. Germline V gives CDR1 SGDLS, CDR2 YYNGEE. The CDR3 region is CASSVASMNTEAFF. DNA of the CDR3: TGTGCCAGCAGCGTAGCCAGTATGAACACTGAAGCTTTCTTT. The variable domain in full, completed from reference TRBV9 and TRBJ1-1, reads DSGVTQTPKHLITATGQRVTLRCSPRSGDLSVYWYQQSLDQGLQFLIQYYNGEERAKGNILERFSAQQFPDLHSELNLSSLELGDSALYFCASSVASMNTEAFFGQGTRLTVV.

This rearrangement joins TRBV6-1 to TRBJ1-4; no clear D gene. CDR1 is MNHNS, CDR2 SASEGT, per germline. The V end lost 2 bases, the J end lost 0 bases, and 10 bases lay between the germline ends. This CDR3 is built from 16 residues. The chain's CDR3 is CASSEWLGSTNEKLFF. In nucleotides, the CDR3 is TGTGCCAGCAGTGAATGGTTGGGCTCAACTAATGAAAAACTGTTTTTT.

This chain links TRBV6-5 with TRBJ2-7, with 9 positions matching TRBD2. V lost 7 bases and J lost 4; bases outside the gene matches: 2. The CDR3 sequence is 12 residues long. Per the germline V gene, CDR1 is MNHEY and CDR2 is SVGAGI. The CDR3 reads CASMLAGYEQYF. For the CDR3, the DNA is TGTGCCAGCATGCTAGCGGGATACGAGCAGTACTTC.

The chain uses TRBV6-2 or TRBV6-3 and TRBJ2-3; TRBD1 matches at 9 bases. Germline V gene sequence: CDR1 MNHEY, CDR2 SVGEGT. CDR3 size: 15 residues. The trim removed 2 bases at V and 1 base at J, leaving 1 base unmatched. CDR3 protein: CASSYRTGGTDTQYF. CDR3 DNA: TGTGCCAGCAGTTACCGGACAGGGGGCACAGATACGCAGTATTTT.

The chain joins TRBV7-9 to TRBJ2-3; 7 nucleotides agree with TRBD2. CDR3 length: 14 residues. The junction had 10 bases not matched to a gene; V was cut back by 11 bases and J by 2 bases. Germline CDR1 reads SEHNR; CDR2 reads FQNEAQ (reference sequence). In DNA, the CDR3 is TGTGCCGGTCGACTAGCCGGACCCACAGATACGCAGTATTTT. Residues: CAGRLAGPTDTQYF.

The chain employs TRBV9 and TRBJ2-3; 8 positions agree with TRBD1. The CDR3 runs to 13 residues. V lost 3 bases and J lost 4; bases outside the gene matches: 1. Germline CDR1 reads SGDLS; CDR2 reads YYNGEE. The chain's CDR3 is CASSGGQADTQYF. The CDR3 region has the DNA TGTGCCAGCAGCGGGGGACAGGCAGATACGCAGTATTTT.

V usage is TRBV6-1 and J usage is TRBJ1-5; no clear D gene. The CDR3 loop spans 14 amino acids. Trimming pared 5 bases from V and 5 bases from J, leaving 13 bases between. Per germline, CDR1 MNHNS and CDR2 SASEGT. The CDR3 coding sequence is TGTGCCAGCAGTTTGGGCGCAGAGTATCAGCCCCAGCATTTT. Translation gives CASSLGAEYQPQHF.

The V call is TRBV5-1, the J call TRBJ2-1; D is possibly TRBD2 (5 bases). The germline V and J ends were trimmed by 5 bases and 9 bases, with 24 bases remaining between them. This CDR3 region has 16 residues. CDR1 and CDR2 from the germline V gene are SGHRS and YFSETQ. The CDR3 is CASSRTGPPEGGEQFF. The DNA of the CDR3 is TGCGCCAGCAGTAGAACCGGGCCGCCCGAGGGCGGTGAGCAGTTCTTC.

V and J are TRBV3-1 (or the pseudogene TRBV3-2) and TRBJ1-2; D is unresolved. Germline assignment: CDR1 LGHDT and CDR2 YNNKEL (reference sequence). Trimming cost V 2 bases and J 1 base, with 5 bases left between them. The length of the CDR3 is 13 residues. The CDR3 loop reads CASSQSVNYGYTF. The CDR3 DNA is TGTGCCAGCAGCCAAAGCGTTAACTATGGCTACACCTTC.